This is a list of T cell receptor beta chains from one sample in a study of beta chain features in type 1 diabetes. TCRdb's copy holds only in-frame clones and misses some; the assay was immunoSEQ multiplex PCR. The data show around 650,000 clones, 9.5% to 15% seen once. The sequencing sample was made of naive CD4+ T cells from blood. The receptors stem from a man between 25 and 39 years old with type 1 diabetes. The CDR3 runs from the conserved cysteine through the conserved F or W. A D gene is named only where the DNA matches it firmly. The listing skips clone size in some rows; elsewhere it reads once, few, many or a size class.

size,D,V,J,CDR3,DNA
once,NA,TRBV19,TRBJ1-6,CATSRQGTSPLHF,TGTGCCACCTCGAGGCAGGGGACATCACCCCTCCACTTT
NA,TRBD2,TRBV6-6,TRBJ2-1,CASLSGGTYNEQFF,TGTGCCAGCCTCAGCGGGGGGACCTACAATGAGCAGTTCTTC
few,NA,TRBV29-1,TRBJ2-7,CSVERLRGRNSYEQYF,TGCAGCGTTGAACGTCTCAGGGGTCGAAACTCCTACGAGCAGTACTTC
NA,NA,TRBV18,TRBJ2-2,CASSPQDRLTTGELFF,TGTGCCAGCTCACCACAGGACCGCCTTACCACCGGGGAGCTGTTTTTT
NA,NA,TRBV2,TRBJ2-7,CASSEARVSEQYF,TGTGCCAGCAGTGAAGCGCGGGTATCCGAGCAGTACTTC
NA,TRBD2,TRBV9,TRBJ2-5,CASSKTSGGAVETQYF,TGTGCCAGCAGCAAAACTAGCGGGGGGGCCGTGGAGACCCAGTACTTC
NA,NA,TRBV2,TRBJ2-3,CASSEGDEGTQYF,TGTGCCAGCAGTGAAGGCGACGAGGGTACGCAGTATTTT
NA,NA,TRBV5-1,TRBJ2-7,CASSASYEQYF,TGCGCCAGCAGCGCGTCCTACGAGCAGTACTTC
NA,NA,TRBV7-5,TRBJ1-2,CARSLRNRVDYGYTF,TGTGCCAGAAGCTTAAGGAACAGGGTGGACTATGGCTACACCTTC
many,NA,TRBV14,TRBJ2-1,CASSQAWEQFF,TGTGCCAGCAGCCAAGCTTGGGAGCAGTTCTTC
NA,TRBD2,TRBV29-1,TRBJ2-1,CSVEPREGEQFF,TGCAGCGTTGAACCCAGGGAGGGTGAGCAGTTCTTC
few,NA,TRBV27,TRBJ1-1,CASKSLNTEAFF,TGTGCCAGCAAGTCTCTTAACACTGAAGCTTTCTTT
few,TRBD1,TRBV7-9,TRBJ1-4,CASSARDSYNEKLFF,TGTGCCAGCAGCGCCCGGGACAGCTATAATGAAAAACTGTTTTTT
few,NA,TRBV7-2,TRBJ2-7,CASSLGLDVKYSYEQYF,TGTGCCAGCAGCTTAGGGCTAGACGTGAAATACTCCTACGAGCAGTACTTC
once,NA,TRBV5-1,TRBJ2-7,CASSLDRATYEQYF,TGCGCCAGCAGCTTGGACAGGGCCACCTACGAGCAGTACTTC
many,TRBD1,TRBV29-1,TRBJ2-1,CSVERWQGAGEQFF,TGCAGCGTTGAGCGGTGGCAGGGGGCAGGTGAGCAGTTCTTC
NA,NA,TRBV29-1,TRBJ2-5,CSVAQLLYQETQYF,TGCAGCGTCGCGCAGTTATTGTACCAAGAGACCCAGTACTTC
few,NA,TRBV7-8,TRBJ2-5,CASSFGQAEETQYF,TGTGCCAGCAGCTTCGGACAAGCAGAAGAGACCCAGTACTTC
NA,NA,TRBV11-2,TRBJ2-1,CASSLMGDEQFF,TGTGCCAGCAGCTTAATGGGAGATGAGCAGTTCTTC
NA,NA,TRBV7-2,TRBJ1-1,CASSRTRDTEAFF,TGTGCCAGCAGCCGCACAAGAGACACTGAAGCTTTCTTT
NA,NA,TRBV5-1,TRBJ1-2,CASSPSRTALYGYTF,TGCGCCAGCAGCCCGTCAAGGACGGCGCTCTATGGCTACACCTTC
few,NA,TRBV9,TRBJ2-2,CASSGQGFSGELFF,TGTGCCAGCAGTGGACAAGGGTTCTCCGGGGAGCTGTTTTTT
few,NA,TRBV9,TRBJ2-5,CASSVAGDSVVSQETQYF,TGTGCCAGCAGCGTAGCTGGAGACAGCGTCGTAAGCCAAGAGACCCAGTACTTC
NA,NA,TRBV11-2,TRBJ2-7,CASSLSGSGTYEQYF,TGTGCCAGCAGCTTATCCGGGAGTGGGACTTACGAGCAGTACTTC
NA,NA,TRBV7-2,TRBJ1-2,CASSFSGTDYGYTF,TGTGCCAGCAGCTTCTCTGGGACGGACTATGGCTACACCTTC
NA,TRBD1,TRBV4-3,TRBJ2-1,CASSQEYRGTYNEQFF,TGCGCCAGCAGCCAAGAGTACAGGGGAACTTACAATGAGCAGTTCTTC
few,NA,TRBV7-9,TRBJ1-2,CASSEEAFVNRGYGYTF,TGTGCCAGCAGCGAAGAAGCTTTTGTAAACCGAGGGTATGGCTACACCTTC
few,NA,TRBV11-2,TRBJ1-6,CASSLGQGLNSPLHF,TGTGCCAGCAGCTTAGGGCAGGGGCTGAATTCACCCCTCCACTTT
few,TRBD2,TRBV6-1,TRBJ2-1,CASSGRLAGGRDEQFF,TGTGCCAGCAGTGGTAGACTAGCGGGGGGCCGAGATGAGCAGTTCTTC
NA,NA,TRBV11-2,TRBJ2-3,CASSPPPGLDTQYF,TGTGCCAGCAGCCCCCCCCCGGGCTTAGATACGCAGTATTTT
few,TRBD1,TRBV4-2,TRBJ1-1,CASSHRDRGKDTEAFF,TGTGCCAGCAGCCACCGGGACAGGGGGAAAGACACTGAAGCTTTCTTT
few,TRBD1,TRBV5-6,TRBJ2-7,CASSSIGTGDYEQYF,TGTGCCAGCAGTTCAATCGGGACAGGGGACTACGAGCAGTACTTC
NA,TRBD1,TRBV7-6,TRBJ1-6,CASSLAGGQGYSPLHF,TGTGCCAGCAGCTTAGCAGGAGGACAGGGGTATTCACCCCTCCACTTT
NA,NA,TRBV10-2,TRBJ1-6,CASTRGGVYNSPLHF,TGCGCCAGCACCCGAGGTGGGGTTTACAATTCACCCCTCCACTTT
NA,TRBD1,TRBV18,TRBJ1-2,CASSPARTGSGYTF,TGTGCCAGCTCACCCGCCCGGACAGGGAGTGGCTACACCTTC
NA,NA,TRBV11-3,TRBJ2-1,CASSLAGGHLNEQFF,TGTGCCAGCAGCTTAGCGGGGGGCCACCTCAATGAGCAGTTCTTC
few,NA,TRBV2,TRBJ2-1,CARESEDRAYNEQFF,TGTGCCAGAGAGTCCGAGGACAGAGCCTACAATGAGCAGTTCTTC
few,TRBD1,TRBV15,TRBJ1-2,CATSSFQDRGLSF,TGTGCCACCAGCAGTTTCCAGGACAGGGGGTTATCCTTC
few,TRBD1,TRBV7-2,TRBJ2-7,CASSHTGGSYEQYF,TGTGCCAGCAGCCATACAGGGGGCTCCTACGAGCAGTACTTC
few,NA,TRBV18,TRBJ1-2,CASSLLSTEGWGTPYGYTF,TGTGCCAGCTCACTCCTATCGACCGAAGGTTGGGGAACGCCCTATGGCTACACCTTC
few,NA,TRBV10-1,TRBJ2-7,CASSDMTAPGSYEQYF,TGCGCCAGCAGTGACATGACAGCGCCCGGCTCATACGAGCAGTACTTC
NA,NA,TRBV6-5,TRBJ1-2,CASSWTARTAGYTF,TGTGCCAGCAGCTGGACAGCCCGCACGGCTGGCTACACCTTC
NA,TRBD1,TRBV6-5,TRBJ1-5,CASSMTGGGNQPQHF,TGTGCCAGCAGTATGACAGGGGGCGGGAATCAGCCCCAGCATTTT